The rows below give T cell receptor beta chains drawn from one sample of a study of blood T cell repertoires in COVID-19. The protocol was immunoSEQ multiplex PCR, while the TCRdb copy is restricted to in-frame clones and leaves out a portion. This sample has over 130,000 clones, with about 85% found just once. Sequenced material: peripheral blood. The origin of the receptors is a woman aged 55-69 years with active or convalescent COVID-19. CDR3s include the opening cysteine and the closing phenylalanine or tryptophan. The D gene is left open where the match is weak. Clone size, where shown, is once, few, many, or a class for clones that have expanded.

J gene: TRBJ1-1; D gene: TRBD1; V gene: TRBV6-5; clone size: .; CDR3 DNA: TGTGCCAGCAGTACGACAGGGTCAGGGACTGAAGCTTTCTTT; CDR3 protein: CASSTTGSGTEAFF
J gene: TRBJ2-3; D gene: TRBD2; V gene: TRBV7-7; clone size: .; CDR3 DNA: TGTGCTAGCAGCTACGGGGTCGGGGGGGCCACAGATACGCAGTATTTT; CDR3 protein: CASSYGVGGATDTQYF
J gene: TRBJ2-2; D gene: TRBD1; V gene: TRBV4-3; clone size: .; CDR3 DNA: TGCGCCAGCAGCCAAGGACAGGGGAACACCGGGGAGCTGTTTTTT; CDR3 protein: CASSQGQGNTGELFF
J gene: TRBJ2-7; D gene: TRBD1; V gene: TRBV7-6; clone size: .; CDR3 DNA: TGTGCCAGCAGCCCCGCGGGACAGGTAGGAACCTACGAGCAGTACTTC; CDR3 protein: CASSPAGQVGTYEQYF
J gene: TRBJ2-7; D gene: TRBD1; V gene: TRBV10-3; clone size: .; CDR3 DNA: TGTGCCATCAGTGGTGGACAGGGTAACTACGAGCAGTACTTC; CDR3 protein: CAISGGQGNYEQYF
J gene: TRBJ2-7; D gene: TRBD1; V gene: TRBV27; clone size: .; CDR3 DNA: TGTGCCAGCAGTTGGGGGACAGGGCCCCAGGATGCGCATTACTTC; CDR3 protein: CASSWGTGPQDAHYF
J gene: TRBJ2-2; D gene: TRBD1; V gene: TRBV7-7; clone size: .; CDR3 DNA: TGTGCTAGCAGCTTCGGTACAGGGGGCCGTAGCAGGGAGCTGTTTTTT; CDR3 protein: CASSFGTGGRSRELFF
J gene: TRBJ2-1; D gene: TRBD1; V gene: TRBV4-1; clone size: .; CDR3 DNA: TGCGCCAGCAGCCAAGCCGTACTACAGGGGGCCTCTTTCTACAATGAGCAGTTCTTC; CDR3 protein: CASSQAVLQGASFYNEQFF
J gene: TRBJ2-7; D gene: .; V gene: TRBV6-5; clone size: .; CDR3 DNA: TGTGCCAGCAAAACCGAAGTGGGGGGCTCCTACGAGCAGTACTTC; CDR3 protein: CASKTEVGGSYEQYF
J gene: TRBJ1-3; D gene: TRBD1; V gene: TRBV2; clone size: .; CDR3 DNA: TGTGCCAGCAGCTTGACAGGGCCCAGTGGAAACACCATATATTTT; CDR3 protein: CASSLTGPSGNTIYF
J gene: TRBJ1-3; D gene: .; V gene: TRBV7-2; clone size: .; CDR3 DNA: TGTGCCAGCAGCTTAGGTCAGGGGAGTGGAAACACCATATATTTT; CDR3 protein: CASSLGQGSGNTIYF
J gene: TRBJ1-5; D gene: .; V gene: TRBV6-2/TRBV6-3; clone size: .; CDR3 DNA: TGTGCCAGCAGTGACAGGAGCAATCAGCCCCAGCATTTT; CDR3 protein: CASSDRSNQPQHF
J gene: TRBJ2-1; D gene: .; V gene: TRBV29-1; clone size: .; CDR3 DNA: TGCAGCGTCCTCTACGGGAAGTTTGACAATGAGCAGTTCTTC; CDR3 protein: CSVLYGKFDNEQFF
J gene: TRBJ1-5; D gene: TRBD1; V gene: TRBV7-2; clone size: few; CDR3 DNA: TGTGCCAGCAGCCCCCAGGGGGGAAACAATCAGCCCCAGCATTTT; CDR3 protein: CASSPQGGNNQPQHF
J gene: TRBJ2-5; D gene: TRBD1; V gene: TRBV11-2; clone size: .; CDR3 DNA: TGTGCCAGCAGCTCCCTACAGGGGAAACAAGAGACCCAGTACTTC; CDR3 protein: CASSSLQGKQETQYF
J gene: TRBJ1-5; D gene: .; V gene: TRBV4-1; clone size: few; CDR3 DNA: TGCGCCAGCAGCCAAGGCAGAGGAAGCAATCAGCCCCAGCATTTT; CDR3 protein: CASSQGRGSNQPQHF